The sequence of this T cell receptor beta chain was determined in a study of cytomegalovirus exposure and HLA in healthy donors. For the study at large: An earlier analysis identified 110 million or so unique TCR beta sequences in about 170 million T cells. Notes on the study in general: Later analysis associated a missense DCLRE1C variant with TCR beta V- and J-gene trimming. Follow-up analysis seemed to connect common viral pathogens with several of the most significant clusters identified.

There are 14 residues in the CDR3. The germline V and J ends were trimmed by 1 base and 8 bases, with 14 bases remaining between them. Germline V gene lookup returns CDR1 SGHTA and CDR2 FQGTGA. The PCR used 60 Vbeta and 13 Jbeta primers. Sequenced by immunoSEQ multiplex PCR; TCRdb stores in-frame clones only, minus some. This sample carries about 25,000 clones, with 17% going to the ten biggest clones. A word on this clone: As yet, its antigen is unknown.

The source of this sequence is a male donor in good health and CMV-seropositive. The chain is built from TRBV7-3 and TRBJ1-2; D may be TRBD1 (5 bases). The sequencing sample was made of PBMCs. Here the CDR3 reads CASSLSPWGEGYTF. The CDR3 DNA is TGTGCCAGCAGCTTAAGCCCGTGGGGGGAGGGCTACACCTTC.